A single sample gave rise to the 25 T cell receptor beta chains below, sequenced in a study of blood T cell repertoires in COVID-19. TCRdb's copy holds only in-frame clones and misses some; the assay was immunoSEQ multiplex PCR. In the table there are roughly 250,000 clones, around 82% of which are singletons. Sequences were obtained from peripheral blood. These receptors came from a woman of 80 years or more with active or convalescent COVID-19.

In DNA form, the CDR3 reads TGCGCCAGCAGTCTTCTAGGACTCTCCTACAATGAGCAGTTCTTC. Translated: CASSLLGLSYNEQFF. The chain uses TRBV4-1 and TRBJ2-1; TRBD2 is a possible D gene (5 bases). The germline gives CDR1 MGHRA, CDR2 YSYEKL. The CDR3 runs 15 residues. The V gene lost 6 bases and the J gene lost 0 bases, with 12 bases spanning the gap.

Notes on this clone: A junction boundary mismatches the germline segment, possibly from a read error. The CDR3 loop is CVSSIPGEVNEQYF. CDR3 nucleotides: TGTGTCAGTAGTATACCGGGGGAAGTCAACGAGCAGTACTTC. The chain couples TRBV19 to TRBJ2-7; possible D gene TRBD2, 6 bases. The CDR3 is 14 amino acids. The germline CDR1 and CDR2 sequences are LNHDA and SQIVND (reference sequence).

The J gene is TRBJ2-1, the V gene TRBV6-2 or TRBV6-3; possibly TRBD1 for D (5 bases). V lost 6 bases and J 9 bases, leaving 24 bases between the germline ends. Per germline, CDR1 MNHEY and CDR2 SVGEGT. The CDR3 is 16 residues long. The CDR3 spells CASSKFQGRSYSEQFF. The CDR3 DNA sequence: TGTGCCAGCAGCAAATTCCAGGGCCGCTCCTACTCTGAGCAGTTCTTC.

The V gene is TRBV3-1 (or the pseudogene TRBV3-2), the J gene TRBJ2-2; TRBD1 matches 10 bases. This CDR3 is 16 amino acids long. CDR1 and CDR2 (germline): LGHDT, YNNKEL (reference sequence). The J segment lost 5 bases and the V segment lost 5 bases, leaving 8 bases of the junction unmatched. This CDR3 reads CASSTGQGVWTGELFF. CDR3 DNA: TGTGCCAGCAGCACCGGACAGGGGGTGTGGACCGGGGAGCTGTTTTTT.

The gene calls are TRBV3-1 (or the pseudogene TRBV3-2) and TRBJ1-4; D ambiguous. The CDR3 consists of 11 residues. V was pared by 5 bases and J by 8 bases, with 6 bases between. CDR1 LGHDT and CDR2 YNNKEL come from the germline V gene (reference sequence). The CDR3 DNA reads TGTGCCAGCAGCTTCAGGGAAAAACTGTTTTTT. The encoded protein is CASSFREKLFF.

The chain links TRBV7-2 to TRBJ2-1; the D gene is possibly TRBD2 (5 bases). The CDR3 is 15 residues long. V was trimmed by 3 bases and J by 3 bases, leaving 12 bases between them. Germline values: CDR1 SGHTA, CDR2 FQGNSA. The CDR3 region is CASSFGLANYNEQFF. Written as DNA, the CDR3 is TGTGCCAGCAGCTTTGGGTTAGCGAACTACAATGAGCAGTTCTTC. Complete variable domain (other parts from reference TRBV7-2 and TRBJ2-1): GAGVSQSPSNKVTEKGKDVELRCDPISGHTALYWYRQSLGQGLEFLIYFQGNSAPDKSGLPSDRFSAERTGGSVSTLTIQRTQQEDSAVYLCASSFGLANYNEQFFGPGTRLTVL.

This clone was seen only once. The chain recombines TRBV18 with TRBJ2-5, with a possible D match to TRBD2 (6 bases). With 2 bases removed from V and 1 base from J, the gap between germline ends came to 14 bases. There are 16 residues in the CDR3. Germline CDR1 and CDR2: KGHSH and LQKENI. CDR3: CASSPDLAAAQETQYF. CDR3 nucleotides: TGTGCCAGCTCACCAGATTTAGCGGCGGCCCAAGAGACCCAGTACTTC.

V is TRBV11-2 and J is TRBJ2-3; D unresolved. The V gene's germline CDR1 is SGHAT and CDR2 FQNNGV. Trimming pared 0 bases from V and 3 bases from J, leaving 13 bases between. This CDR3 spans 16 amino acids. The CDR3 protein is CASSLDWWARTDTQYF. The DNA for the CDR3 is TGTGCCAGCAGCTTAGATTGGTGGGCTCGAACAGATACGCAGTATTTT.

The chain has TRBV5-5 and TRBJ2-3; maybe TRBD1 (5 bases). Germline values: CDR1 SGHKS, CDR2 YYEKEE (reference sequence). Trimming removed 0 bases at V and 5 bases at J, with 13 bases between. The CDR3 runs 15 residues. This CDR3 reads CASSLEGRAGDTQYF. In DNA form, the CDR3 reads TGTGCCAGCAGCTTGGAAGGCAGGGCTGGAGATACGCAGTATTTT.

This clone was seen a single time. V and J are TRBV18 and TRBJ1-5, with D perhaps TRBD1 (5 bases). Germline V lookup: CDR1 KGHSH, CDR2 LQKENI. The CDR3 loop spans 16 amino acids. The ends were cut back, 4 bases at V and 0 bases at J, with 13 bases in the middle. CDR3 in DNA: TGTGCCAGCTCACAACACAACAGGAATAGCAATCAGCCCCAGCATTTT. As protein: CASSQHNRNSNQPQHF.

This clone was seen only a few times. This chain joins TRBV21-1 and TRBJ2-7; the D call in the table, TRBD1, was not verified against the DNA. TRBV21-1 is classified as a pseudogene. The CDR3 consists of 15 residues. CDR3: CASRKDGTGVYEQYF. The CDR3 coding sequence is TGTGCCAGCAGGAAAGACGGGACAGGGGTCTACGAGCAGTACTTC.

This chain connects TRBV30 to TRBJ2-3; possibly TRBD2 for D (6 bases). The V end was cut by 3 bases, the J end by 1 base, with 14 bases between. The CDR3 runs 15 residues. Germline V gives CDR1 GTSNPN, CDR2 SVGIG (reference sequence). CDR3 amino acids: CAWSQAGLGTDTQYF. CDR3 DNA sequence: TGTGCCTGGAGCCAGGCGGGGCTAGGCACAGATACGCAGTATTTT.

CDR3 sequence (DNA): TGTGCCACCAGTGATGCGGACAGGGCCAACTATGGCTACACCTTC. Its translation: CATSDADRANYGYTF. The gene calls are TRBV24-1 and TRBJ1-2; 8 bases fit TRBD1. Trimming at V came to 3 bases and at J to 2 bases, leaving 4 bases not matched to a gene. This CDR3 has 15 amino acids. Germline values: CDR1 KGHDR, CDR2 SFDVKD.

V is TRBV6-6 and J is TRBJ1-2; maybe TRBD1 (5 bases). The CDR3 sequence is 13 residues long. The germline V and J ends were trimmed by 6 bases and 5 bases, with 13 bases remaining between them. From germline, CDR1 is MNHNY and CDR2 SVGAGI (reference sequence). The CDR3: CASSPTEDYGYTF. The CDR3 DNA reads TGTGCCAGCAGCCCGACAGAGGATTATGGCTACACCTTC.

The chain links TRBV10-3 to TRBJ2-7, with D possibly being TRBD1 (6 bases). Trimming removed 4 bases at V and 6 bases at J, with 13 bases between. The CDR3 sequence is 13 residues long. CDR1 and CDR2 from the germline V gene are ENHRY and SYGVKD. The DNA for the CDR3 is TGTGCCATCAGTGGGGACCAGGGGCCCGAGCAGTACTTC. Residues: CAISGDQGPEQYF.

The chain combines TRBV7-9 with TRBJ1-4; 7 nucleotides line up with TRBD1. Germline V gene sequence: CDR1 SEHNR, CDR2 FQNEAQ (reference sequence). The CDR3 runs to 14 residues. V lost 8 bases, J lost 7 bases, and 10 bases stayed unmatched. The CDR3 nucleotides read TGTGCCAGCGGCCCCGGGACAGAAGCTGAAAAACTGTTTTTT. Amino acid sequence: CASGPGTEAEKLFF. The variable domain in full, completed from reference TRBV7-9 and TRBJ1-4, reads DTGVSQNPRHKITKRGQNVTFRCDPISEHNRLYWYRQTLGQGPEFLTYFQNEAQLEKSRLLSDRFSAERPKGSFSTLEIQRTEQGDSAMYLCASGPGTEAEKLFFGSGTQLSVL.

This clone appeared a single time. The genes are TRBV4-1 and TRBJ1-6; D is unresolved. The CDR3 is 19 residues long. The V gene's germline CDR1 is MGHRA and CDR2 YSYEKL. The V end lost 0 bases, the J end lost 2 bases, and 17 bases lay between the germline ends. CDR3 coding DNA: TGCGCCAGCAGCCAAGAGGGCAGAGGGATCGGGCCCTATAATTCACCCCTCCACTTT. Amino acids: CASSQEGRGIGPYNSPLHF.

This chain joins TRBV11-3 and TRBJ2-5; unclear D gene. CDR3 size: 13 residues. Trimming shortened V by 5 bases and J by 0 bases, and 7 bases separated the two germline ends. Germline V gene lookup returns CDR1 SGHNT and CDR2 YENEEA. The CDR3: CASSLNYQETQYF. CDR3 DNA sequence: TGTGCCAGCAGCCTTAACTACCAAGAGACCCAGTACTTC.

The V call is TRBV9, the J call TRBJ1-2; TRBD1 aligns across 7 bases. CDR1 is SGDLS, CDR2 YYNGEE, per germline. This CDR3 comprises 15 residues. The J segment lost 4 bases and the V segment lost 3 bases, leaving 9 bases of the junction unmatched. The CDR3 DNA is TGTGCCAGCAGCGCCACGGGACAGCTGTCCTATGGCTACACCTTC. This translates into CASSATGQLSYGYTF.

The genes are TRBV18 and TRBJ2-2; no definite D call. CDR1 KGHSH and CDR2 LQKENI come from the germline V gene. V was clipped by 2 bases and J by 1 base, with 5 bases between them. The CDR3 extends over 14 amino acids. CDR3 sequence: CASSPFVNTGELFF. CDR3 sequence (DNA): TGTGCCAGCTCACCATTCGTGAACACCGGGGAGCTGTTTTTT.

This chain joins TRBV28 and TRBJ1-5; the match to TRBD1 covers 8 bases. Germline CDR1 and CDR2: MDHEN and SYDVKM. The CDR3 spans 15 residues. J gave up 6 bases and V 4 bases, and 8 bases lay outside the gene matches. CDR3 protein: CASSSPRGLGQPQHF. The CDR3 bases are TGTGCCAGCAGTTCGCCCAGGGGGCTAGGTCAGCCCCAGCATTTT. The full variable domain, completed using reference TRBV28 and TRBJ1-5, is DVKVTQSSRYLVKRTGEKVFLECVQDMDHENMFWYRQDPGLGLRLIYFSYDVKMKEKGDIPEGYSVSREKKERFSLILESASTNQTSMYLCASSSPRGLGQPQHFGDGTRLSIL.

V is TRBV2 and J is TRBJ1-2; a weak D match, TRBD1 (6 bases). V was pared by 8 bases and J by 3 bases, with 10 bases between. The CDR3 is 12 residues long. Germline V gene data show CDR1 as SNHLY and CDR2 as FYNNEI. The CDR3 DNA sequence: TGTGCCAGCTCACAGGGTCACTATGGCTACACCTTC. It specifies CASSQGHYGYTF.

The chain employs TRBV5-1 and TRBJ2-5; no reliable D call. Trimming removed 6 bases from V and 1 base from J, with 13 bases in between. Germline V gene data show CDR1 as SGHRS and CDR2 as YFSETQ. The CDR3 spans 14 residues. CDR3 sequence: CASKGDIFQETQYF. The CDR3 DNA reads TGCGCCAGCAAAGGCGACATCTTCCAAGAGACCCAGTACTTC.

The chain employs TRBV19 and TRBJ2-7, with 7 bases fitting TRBD2. CDR3 length: 14 amino acids. Germline loops: CDR1 LNHDA, CDR2 SQIVND (reference sequence). V gave up 9 bases and J gave up 3 bases; unmatched junction bases: 11. The CDR3: CASTEREGYYEQYF. Written as DNA, the CDR3 is TGTGCCAGCACTGAGCGGGAAGGATACTACGAGCAGTACTTC.

The sample holds one count of this clone. V usage is TRBV10-3 and J usage is TRBJ1-3; no reliable D call. The CDR3 covers 14 residues. From germline, CDR1 is ENHRY and CDR2 SYGVKD. Trimming stripped 10 bases from V and 0 bases from J, with 13 bases between. CDR3 region: CATYPGDSGNTIYF. DNA of the CDR3: TGTGCCACCTACCCCGGGGACTCTGGAAACACCATATATTTT.